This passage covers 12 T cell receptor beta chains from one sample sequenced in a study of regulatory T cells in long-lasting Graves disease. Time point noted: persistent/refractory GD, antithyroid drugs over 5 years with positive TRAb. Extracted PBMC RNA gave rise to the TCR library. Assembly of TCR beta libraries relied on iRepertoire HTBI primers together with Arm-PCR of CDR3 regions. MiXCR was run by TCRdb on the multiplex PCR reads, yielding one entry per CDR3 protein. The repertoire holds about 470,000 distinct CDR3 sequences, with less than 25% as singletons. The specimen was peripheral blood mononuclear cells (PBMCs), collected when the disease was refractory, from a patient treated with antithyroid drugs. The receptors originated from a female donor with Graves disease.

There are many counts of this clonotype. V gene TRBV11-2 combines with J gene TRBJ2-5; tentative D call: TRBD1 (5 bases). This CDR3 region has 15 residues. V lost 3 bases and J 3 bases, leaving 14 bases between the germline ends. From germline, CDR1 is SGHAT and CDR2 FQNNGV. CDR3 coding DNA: TGTGCCAGCAGCTTGGGCCAGGGTGGAGAAGAGACCCAGTACTTC. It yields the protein CASSLGQGGEETQYF.

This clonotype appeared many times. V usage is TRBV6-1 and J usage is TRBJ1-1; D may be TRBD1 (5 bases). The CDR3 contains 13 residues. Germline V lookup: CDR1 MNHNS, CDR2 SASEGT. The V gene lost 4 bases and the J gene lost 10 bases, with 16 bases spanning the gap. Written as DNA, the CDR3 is TGTGCCAGCAGTGTGACAGCACCTGAAGGAGCTTTCTTT. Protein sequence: CASSVTAPEGAFF.

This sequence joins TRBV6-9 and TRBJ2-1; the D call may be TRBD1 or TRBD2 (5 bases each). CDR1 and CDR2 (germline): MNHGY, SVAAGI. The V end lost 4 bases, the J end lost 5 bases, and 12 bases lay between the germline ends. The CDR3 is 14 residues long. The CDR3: CASSLEGRHNEQFF. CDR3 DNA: TGTGCCAGCAGTTTAGAGGGACGGCACAATGAGCAGTTCTTC.

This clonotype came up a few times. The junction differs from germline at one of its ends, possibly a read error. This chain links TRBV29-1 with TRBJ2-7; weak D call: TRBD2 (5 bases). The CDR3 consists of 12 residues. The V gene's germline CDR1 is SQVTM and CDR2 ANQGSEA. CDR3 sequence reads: CGVSEGAYEQYF. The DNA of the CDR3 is TGCGGCGTTTCTGAGGGCGCCTACGAGCAGTACTTC.

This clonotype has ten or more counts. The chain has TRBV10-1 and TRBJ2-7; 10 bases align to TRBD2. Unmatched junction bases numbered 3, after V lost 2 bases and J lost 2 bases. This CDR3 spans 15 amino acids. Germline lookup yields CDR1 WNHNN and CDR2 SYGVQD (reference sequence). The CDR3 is CASSERTSGTYEQYF. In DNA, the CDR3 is TGCGCCAGCAGTGAGCGGACTAGCGGTACCTACGAGCAGTACTTC.

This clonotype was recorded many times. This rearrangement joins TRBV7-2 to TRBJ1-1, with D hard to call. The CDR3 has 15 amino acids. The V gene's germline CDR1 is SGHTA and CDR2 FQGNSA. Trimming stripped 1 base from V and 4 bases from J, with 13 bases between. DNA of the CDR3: TGTGCCAGCAGCTTAGATATGGGGTTCGGCACTGAAGCTTTCTTT. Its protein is CASSLDMGFGTEAFF.

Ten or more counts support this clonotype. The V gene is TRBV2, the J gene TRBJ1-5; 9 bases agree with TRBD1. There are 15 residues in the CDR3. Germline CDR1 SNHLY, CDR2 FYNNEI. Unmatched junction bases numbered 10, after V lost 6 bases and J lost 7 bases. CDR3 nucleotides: TGTGCCAGCAGGGCTGCCGGACAGGGGAACCAGCCCCAGCATTTT. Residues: CASRAAGQGNQPQHF.

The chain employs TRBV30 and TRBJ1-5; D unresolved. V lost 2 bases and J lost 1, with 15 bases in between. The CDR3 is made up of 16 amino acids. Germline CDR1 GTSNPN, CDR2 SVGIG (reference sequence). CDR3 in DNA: TGTGCCTGGAGTTCGCTCGAGGATGGGAGCAATCAGCCCCAGCATTTT. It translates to CAWSSLEDGSNQPQHF.

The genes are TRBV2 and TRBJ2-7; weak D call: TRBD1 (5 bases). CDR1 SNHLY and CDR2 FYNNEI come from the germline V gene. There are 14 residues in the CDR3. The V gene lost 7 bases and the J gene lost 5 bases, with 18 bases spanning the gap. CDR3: CASNQGFTGHEQYF. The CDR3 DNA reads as TGTGCCAGCAACCAGGGATTTACTGGCCACGAGCAGTACTTC. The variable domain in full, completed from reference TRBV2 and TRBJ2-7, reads EPEVTQTPSHQVTQMGQEVILRCVPISNHLYFYWYRQILGQKVEFLVSFYNNEISEKSEIFDDQFSVERPDGSNFTLKIRSTKLEDSAMYFCASNQGFTGHEQYFGPGTRLTVT.

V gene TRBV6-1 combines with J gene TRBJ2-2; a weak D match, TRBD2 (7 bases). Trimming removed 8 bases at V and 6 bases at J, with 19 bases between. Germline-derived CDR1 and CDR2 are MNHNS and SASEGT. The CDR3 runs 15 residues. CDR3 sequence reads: CASGGGWRESGELFF. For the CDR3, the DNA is TGTGCCAGCGGGGGGGGCTGGCGGGAATCCGGGGAGCTGTTTTTT.

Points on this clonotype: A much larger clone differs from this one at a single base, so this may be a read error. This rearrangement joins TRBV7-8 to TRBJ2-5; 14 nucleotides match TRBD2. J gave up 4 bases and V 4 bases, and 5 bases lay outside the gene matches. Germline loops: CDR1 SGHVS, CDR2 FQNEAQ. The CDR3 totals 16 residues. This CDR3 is CASSSSGLAGGETQYF. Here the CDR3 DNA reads TGTGCCAGCAGCTCCAGTGGACTAGCGGGAGGAGAGACCCAGTACTTC.

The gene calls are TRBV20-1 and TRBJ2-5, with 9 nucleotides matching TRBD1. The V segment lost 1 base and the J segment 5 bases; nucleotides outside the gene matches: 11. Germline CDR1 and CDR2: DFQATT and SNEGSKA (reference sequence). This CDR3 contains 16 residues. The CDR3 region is CSARGRDRVFAETQYF. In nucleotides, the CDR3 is TGCAGTGCTAGAGGACGGGACAGGGTCTTTGCGGAGACCCAGTACTTC.